These 31 T cell receptor beta chains were all obtained from the same sample, sequenced in a study of T-cell reconstitution after alpha-beta-depleted transplantation in children. During its preparation, the TCRbeta library received unique molecular identifiers. TCRdb recomputed calls from the PCR reads with MiXCR, one row per CDR3 protein. Of 200,000 to 300,000 distinct CDR3 sequences detected, around 12% appear once; the ten largest clones hold roughly 2.6%. Specimen: PBMCs from the stem cell graft donor, collected from the stem cell graft. All receptors derive from a human donor who donated a stem cell graft to a child with acute lymphoblastic leukemia.

The table lists this clonotype with a few counts. The chain uses TRBV19 and TRBJ2-2; D is ambiguous. Trimming left V 1 base short and J 6 bases short, with 3 bases between. The germline CDR1 and CDR2 sequences are LNHDA and SQIVND (reference sequence). The CDR3 loop spans 12 amino acids. The CDR3 loop reads CASSIVSGELFF. Written as DNA, the CDR3 is TGTGCCAGTAGTATAGTGTCCGGGGAGCTGTTTTTT. The whole variable domain, filled in from reference TRBV19 and TRBJ2-2, reads DGGITQSPKYLFRKEGQNVTLSCEQNLNHDAMYWYRQDPGQGLRLIYYSQIVNDFQKGDIAEGYSVSREKKESFPLTVTSAQKNPTAFYLCASSIVSGELFFGEGSRLTVL.

This clonotype showed up many times. This rearrangement joins TRBV5-1 to TRBJ2-7; 7 bases are shared with TRBD1. Unmatched junction bases numbered 5, after V lost 0 bases and J lost 5 bases. Germline CDR1 and CDR2: SGHRS and YFSETQ. The CDR3 loop spans 14 amino acids. CDR3 amino acids: CASSLAGTANEQYF. The DNA for the CDR3 is TGCGCCAGCAGCTTGGCCGGGACAGCGAACGAGCAGTACTTC. Full variable domain (rest looked up from reference TRBV5-1 and TRBJ2-7): KAGVTQTPRYLIKTRGQQVTLSCSPISGHRSVSWYQQTPGQGLQFLFEYFSETQRNKGNFPGRFSGRQFSNSRSEMNVSTLELGDSALYLCASSLAGTANEQYFGPGTRLTVT.

This clonotype was counted once. The chain couples TRBV13 to TRBJ2-7; no clear D. Germline V CDR1 and CDR2: PRHDT, FYEKMQ (reference sequence). V lost 0 bases and J 2 bases, leaving 8 bases between the germline ends. The CDR3 totals 14 residues. This CDR3 reads CASSLGLTAYEQYF. Here the CDR3 DNA reads TGTGCCAGCAGCTTAGGCCTAACAGCCTACGAGCAGTACTTC.

This clonotype was seen many times. The gene calls are TRBV12-3 or TRBV12-4 and TRBJ2-5; 7 bases fit TRBD2. The junction had 6 bases not matched to a gene; V was cut back by 5 bases and J by 3 bases. The CDR3 is 14 residues long. CDR3 sequence reads: CASSTLAGKETQYF. The CDR3 bases are TGTGCCAGCAGTACATTAGCGGGTAAAGAGACCCAGTACTTC.

Ten or more counts support this clonotype. The rearrangement links TRBV6-2 or TRBV6-3 to TRBJ2-1; the match to TRBD1 covers 7 bases. Trimming removed 5 bases from V and 5 bases from J; junction bases left unmatched: 12. CDR1 and CDR2 (germline): MNHEY, SVGEGT. The CDR3 contains 16 residues. The CDR3 DNA is TGTGCCAGCAGTCCACAAACAATACAGGGGCACAATGAGCAGTTCTTC. Translated: CASSPQTIQGHNEQFF.

Many counts were recorded for this clonotype. CDR3 sequence: CASSHKDRSSYEQYF. CDR3 sequence (DNA): TGTGCCAGCAGCCACAAGGATAGGAGCTCCTACGAGCAGTACTTC. The chain carries TRBV13 and TRBJ2-7, with D unclear. Between the trimmed V and J ends, which lost 5 bases and 0 bases, there was a span of 14 bases. CDR1 PRHDT and CDR2 FYEKMQ come from the germline V gene (reference sequence). The length of the CDR3 is 15 residues. Full variable domain (rest looked up from reference TRBV13 and TRBJ2-7): AAGVIQSPRHLIKEKRETATLKCYPIPRHDTVYWYQQGPGQDPQFLISFYEKMQSDKGSIPDRFSAQQFSDYHSELNMSSLELGDSALYFCASSHKDRSSYEQYFGPGTRLTVT.

The rearrangement links TRBV4-3 to TRBJ1-2; 8 bases are a match to TRBD1. V dropped 4 bases and J dropped 0; count of bases not matched to a gene: 4. The CDR3 length is 15 residues. Germline V gene sequence: CDR1 LGHNA, CDR2 YSLEER. CDR3 region: CASSRQDRANYGYTF. As DNA, the CDR3 is TGCGCCAGCAGCCGGCAGGACAGGGCTAACTATGGCTACACCTTC.

This clonotype was recorded at least ten times. The rearrangement uses TRBV20-1 and TRBJ2-5; 7 bases align to TRBD1. The CDR3 has 14 residues. Unmatched junction bases numbered 7, after V lost 2 bases and J lost 4 bases. Germline loops: CDR1 DFQATT, CDR2 SNEGSKA (reference sequence). The CDR3 reads CSARPRQGGETQYF. The CDR3 bases are TGCAGTGCTAGACCTCGACAGGGCGGAGAGACCCAGTACTTC.

The chain employs TRBV5-4 and TRBJ2-3; 7 bases match TRBD1. The CDR3 covers 14 residues. J was trimmed by 2 bases and V by 4 bases; bases with no gene match: 4. CDR1 SGHNT and CDR2 YYREEE come from the germline V gene (reference sequence). The CDR3 DNA is TGTGCCAGCAGCAGGGGACAGTACACAGATACGCAGTATTTT. It encodes CASSRGQYTDTQYF.

This clonotype was picked up many times. The chain links TRBV7-2 to TRBJ2-7, with TRBD2 matching over 7 bases. Germline CDR1 reads SGHTA; CDR2 reads FQGNSA. The CDR3 has 14 amino acids. The V and J ends lost 2 bases and 4 bases, in that order; junction bases with no gene match: 5. The CDR3 loop is CASSLTSEVYEQYF. The DNA for the CDR3 is TGTGCCAGCAGCTTAACTAGCGAGGTTTACGAGCAGTACTTC.

This clonotype has a count of ten or more. This chain links TRBV20-1 with TRBJ1-5, with D hard to call. The V end was cut by 5 bases, the J end by 3 bases, with 11 bases between. Germline V lookup: CDR1 DFQATT, CDR2 SNEGSKA (reference sequence). The CDR3 spans 13 residues. The CDR3 is CSAPVRFNQPQHF. The CDR3 DNA reads TGCAGTGCTCCCGTAAGGTTCAATCAGCCCCAGCATTTT.

This clonotype was picked up many times. The chain carries TRBV28 and TRBJ1-3; D gene ambiguous. The CDR3 has 12 residues. The germline V and J ends were trimmed by 8 bases and 9 bases, with 14 bases remaining between them. Per the germline V gene, CDR1 is MDHEN and CDR2 is SYDVKM. CDR3 loop: CASGPQRGTIYF. In DNA form, the CDR3 reads TGTGCCAGCGGGCCCCAACGAGGCACCATATATTTT.

CDR3 DNA: TGTGCCAGCAGCCGGGACAACCACGAGCAGTACTTC. Amino acid sequence: CASSRDNHEQYF. J is TRBJ2-7 and V is TRBV11-1; D is perhaps TRBD1 (6 bases). V gave up 5 bases and J gave up 5 bases, with 10 bases separating them. This CDR3 contains 12 residues. CDR1 and CDR2 (germline): SGHAT, FQDESV (reference sequence).

This clonotype was detected ten times or more. J is TRBJ2-3 and V is TRBV10-3; 7 bases map to TRBD2. CDR1 is ENHRY and CDR2 is SYGVKD in the germline V gene. This CDR3 is 17 amino acids long. V lost 0 bases and J lost 0; bases outside the gene matches: 6. DNA of the CDR3: TGTGCCATCAGTGAGTCGAAGGCGGGGGTAAGCACAGATACGCAGTATTTT. This encodes CAISESKAGVSTDTQYF.

A remark on this clonotype: The germline gene is not matched at one end of the junction; a read error may be the cause. CDR3 residues: CATSQGRDQPYNSPLHF. The CDR3 nucleotides are TGCGCCACCAGCCAAGGGAGGGACCAACCCTATAATTCACCCCTCCACTTT. V is TRBV4-1 and J is TRBJ1-6; perhaps TRBD1 as D (5 bases). CDR3 length: 17 amino acids. CDR1 is MGHRA, CDR2 YSYEKL, per germline.

The table lists this clonotype with many counts. This chain joins TRBV5-1 and TRBJ1-1, with D perhaps matching TRBD1 (6 bases). Germline V gene lookup returns CDR1 SGHRS and CDR2 YFSETQ. Between the trimmed V and J ends, which lost 0 bases and 0 bases, there was a span of 9 bases. The CDR3 contains 15 residues. CDR3 DNA: TGCGCCAGCAGCTTGGGTAACAGGGTGAACACTGAAGCTTTCTTT. It is translated as CASSLGNRVNTEAFF.

This clonotype was seen ten or more times. The V call is TRBV4-2, the J call TRBJ1-6; D call uncertain. The CDR3 runs to 15 residues. The V gene lost 1 base and the J gene lost 8 bases, with 12 bases spanning the gap. Germline V lookup: CDR1 LGHNA, CDR2 YNFKEQ. CDR3 sequence reads: CASSQVQARDSPLHF. CDR3 bases: TGTGCCAGCAGCCAAGTCCAGGCCCGGGATTCACCCCTCCACTTT.

This clonotype was counted many times. This rearrangement joins TRBV10-3 to TRBJ1-2; 11 nucleotides line up with TRBD1. CDR1 is ENHRY, CDR2 SYGVKD, per germline. The CDR3 is made up of 15 amino acids. Trimming at V came to 10 bases and at J to 8 bases, leaving 15 bases not matched to a gene. The DNA for the CDR3 is TGTGCCACCCTGCTTTCCGGACAGGGGGCTCGGGGCTACACCTTC. Its translation is CATLLSGQGARGYTF.

In this sample, this clonotype turned up many times. V and J are TRBV5-1 and TRBJ1-2, with 8 positions matching TRBD1. From germline, CDR1 is SGHRS and CDR2 YFSETQ. V was clipped by 4 bases and J by 5 bases; unmatched bases: 4. The CDR3 has 13 amino acids. The CDR3 DNA sequence: TGCGCCAGCAGCGACGACAGGGGATATGGCTACACCTTC. Protein sequence: CASSDDRGYGYTF.

The sample holds many counts of this clonotype. The chain carries TRBV20-1 and TRBJ1-6; no firm D call. Germline V gene lookup returns CDR1 DFQATT and CDR2 SNEGSKA (reference sequence). The CDR3 extends over 15 amino acids. The V end was cut by 0 bases, the J end by 7 bases, with 13 bases between. The CDR3 is CSARDGGIRNSPLHF. The CDR3 nucleotides read TGCAGTGCTAGAGATGGAGGCATCAGGAATTCACCCCTCCACTTT.

Ten or more counts support this clonotype. The gene calls are TRBV19 and TRBJ2-5; 10 bases match TRBD1. The CDR3 extends over 14 amino acids. CDR1 and CDR2 (germline): LNHDA, SQIVND (reference sequence). V lost 6 bases to trimming and J lost 3 bases; unmatched junction nucleotides: 4. As DNA, the CDR3 is TGTGCCAGTAGAGACAGGGGGCTCGAAGAGACCCAGTACTTC. Translated, it gives CASRDRGLEETQYF.

This clonotype came up many times. The rearrangement links TRBV19 to TRBJ1-1; 9 positions agree with TRBD1. From germline, CDR1 is LNHDA and CDR2 SQIVND (reference sequence). V lost 5 bases and J lost 5; bases outside the gene matches: 6. The CDR3 totals 14 residues. The CDR3 is CASSVPQGATEAFF. The CDR3 coding sequence is TGTGCCAGTAGTGTCCCACAGGGGGCTACTGAAGCTTTCTTT.

This clonotype was found many times. The chain recombines TRBV20-1 with TRBJ2-7, with D perhaps TRBD1 (7 bases). With 0 bases removed from V and 2 bases from J, the gap between germline ends came to 11 bases. The CDR3 consists of 14 residues. Germline V gene lookup returns CDR1 DFQATT and CDR2 SNEGSKA (reference sequence). The chain's CDR3 is CSARDRGTAYEQYF. The CDR3 nucleotides read TGCAGTGCTAGAGATCGGGGGACAGCCTACGAGCAGTACTTC.

There are many counts of this clonotype. The chain uses TRBV29-1 and TRBJ1-1, with a possible D match to TRBD1 (6 bases). The V end lost 8 bases, the J end lost 11 bases, and 18 bases lay between the germline ends. CDR3 length: 11 residues. The germline V gene encodes CDR1 SQVTM and CDR2 ANQGSEA. CDR3 sequence: CSTWDTLEAFF. In DNA, the CDR3 is TGCAGCACATGGGACACTCTTGAGGCTTTCTTT.

This clonotype has at least ten counts. This chain uses TRBV28 with TRBJ1-2, with 7 nucleotides matching TRBD1. Per germline, CDR1 MDHEN and CDR2 SYDVKM. Unmatched junction bases numbered 9, after V lost 5 bases and J lost 3 bases. The CDR3 runs to 15 residues. The CDR3 coding sequence is TGTGCCAGCAGTATCCTCACAGGGGAGGACTATGGCTACACCTTC. It encodes CASSILTGEDYGYTF.

With regard to this clonotype: This may arise from a read error, as a much more abundant clone is one base away. The chain employs TRBV9 and TRBJ2-5, with D tentatively TRBD1 (5 bases). The ends were cut back, 0 bases at V and 4 bases at J, with 13 bases in the middle. The CDR3 loop spans 15 amino acids. Germline CDR1 SGDLS, CDR2 YYNGEE. The CDR3 nucleotides are TGTGCCAGCAGCGTAGAAGGGGCAGGCCGAGAGACCCAGTACTTC. The encoded protein is CASSVEGAGRETQYF.

This clonotype was counted many times. The chain links TRBV7-9 to TRBJ1-5; maybe TRBD1 (5 bases). Looked up from germline, CDR1 is SEHNR and CDR2 is FQNEAQ (reference sequence). CDR3 length: 14 residues. V gave up 4 bases and J gave up 6 bases, with 13 bases separating them. As DNA, the CDR3 is TGTGCCAGCAGCTCTGGGCAGGGAGGTCAGCCCCAGCATTTT. It specifies CASSSGQGGQPQHF.

This clonotype was recorded at least ten times. The genes are TRBV4-3 and TRBJ1-1, with D perhaps TRBD1 (6 bases). Trimming took 2 bases from V and 3 from J, leaving 13 bases between them. This CDR3 has 15 residues. Germline CDR1 reads LGHNA; CDR2 reads YSLEER. CDR3 coding DNA: TGCGCCAGCAGCCAAATCTTACAGGGTTACACTGAAGCTTTCTTT. Amino acids: CASSQILQGYTEAFF.

There are many counts of this clonotype. The CDR3 here is CASSPRAGSAGANVLTF. The CDR3 bases are TGTGCCAGCTCACCAAGGGCTGGGTCAGCCGGGGCCAACGTCCTGACTTTC. The gene calls are TRBV18 and TRBJ2-6; no firm D call. Germline assignment: CDR1 KGHSH and CDR2 LQKENI. This CDR3 comprises 17 residues. V was shortened by 2 bases and J by 4 bases, with 15 bases between the two germline ends.

This clonotype was counted ten times or more. The rearrangement uses TRBV5-1 and TRBJ2-1, with no clear D. V was cut by 0 bases and J by 9 bases, with 4 bases left in between. The CDR3 runs to 11 residues. The germline gives CDR1 SGHRS, CDR2 YFSETQ. The CDR3 nucleotides are TGCGCCAGCAGCTTGGATGGTGAGCAGTTCTTC. It specifies CASSLDGEQFF. Together with reference TRBV5-1 and TRBJ2-1, the CDR3 gives the full variable domain: KAGVTQTPRYLIKTRGQQVTLSCSPISGHRSVSWYQQTPGQGLQFLFEYFSETQRNKGNFPGRFSGRQFSNSRSEMNVSTLELGDSALYLCASSLDGEQFFGPGTRLTVL.

This clonotype was observed at least ten times. V and J are TRBV12-3 or TRBV12-4 and TRBJ1-1; 7 bases line up with TRBD1. The V gene end was trimmed by 2 bases and the J gene end by 8 bases; junction bases not matched to a gene: 2. The CDR3 has 12 residues. The CDR3 region has the DNA TGTGCCAGCAGTTTACGGGACAGAGAAGCTTTCTTT. It yields the protein CASSLRDREAFF.